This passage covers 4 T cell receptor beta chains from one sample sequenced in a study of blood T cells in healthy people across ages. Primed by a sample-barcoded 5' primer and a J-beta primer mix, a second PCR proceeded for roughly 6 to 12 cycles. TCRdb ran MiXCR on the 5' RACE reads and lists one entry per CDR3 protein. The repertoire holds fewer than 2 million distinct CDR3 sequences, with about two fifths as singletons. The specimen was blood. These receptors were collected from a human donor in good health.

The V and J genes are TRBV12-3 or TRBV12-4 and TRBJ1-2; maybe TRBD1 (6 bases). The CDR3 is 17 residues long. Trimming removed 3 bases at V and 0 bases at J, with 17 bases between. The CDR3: CASSFETSGASNYGYTF. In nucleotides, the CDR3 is TGTGCCAGCAGTTTCGAGACCTCGGGGGCCTCTAACTATGGCTACACCTTC.

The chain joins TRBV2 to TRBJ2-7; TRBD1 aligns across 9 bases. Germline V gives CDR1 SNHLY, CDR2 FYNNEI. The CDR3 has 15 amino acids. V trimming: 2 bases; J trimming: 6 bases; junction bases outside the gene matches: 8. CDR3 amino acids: CASSELQGAGFEQYF. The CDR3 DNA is TGTGCCAGCAGTGAACTACAGGGGGCAGGGTTCGAGCAGTACTTC.

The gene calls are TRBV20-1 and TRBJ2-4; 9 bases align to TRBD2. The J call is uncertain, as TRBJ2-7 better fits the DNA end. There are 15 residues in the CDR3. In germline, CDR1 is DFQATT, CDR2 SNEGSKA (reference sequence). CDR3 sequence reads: CSAPLRRGGTYEQYF. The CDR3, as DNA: TGCAGTGCCCCCTTGAGGCGGGGGGGGACCTACGAGCAGTACTTC.

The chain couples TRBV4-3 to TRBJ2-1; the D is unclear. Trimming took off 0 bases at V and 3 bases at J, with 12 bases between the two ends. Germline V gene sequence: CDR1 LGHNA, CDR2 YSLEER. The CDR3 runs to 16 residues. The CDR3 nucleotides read TGCGCCAGCAGCCAAGATAAGTGGGCTTTCTACAATGAGCAGTTCTTC. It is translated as CASSQDKWAFYNEQFF.